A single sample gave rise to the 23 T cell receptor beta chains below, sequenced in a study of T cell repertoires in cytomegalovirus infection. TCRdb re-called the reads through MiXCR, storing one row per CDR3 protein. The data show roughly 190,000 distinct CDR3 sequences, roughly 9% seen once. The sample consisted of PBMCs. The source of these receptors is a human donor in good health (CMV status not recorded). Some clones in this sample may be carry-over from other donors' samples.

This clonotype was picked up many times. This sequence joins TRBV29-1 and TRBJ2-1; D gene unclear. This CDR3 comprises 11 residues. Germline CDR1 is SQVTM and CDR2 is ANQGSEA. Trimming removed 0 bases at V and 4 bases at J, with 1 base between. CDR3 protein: CSVEEYNEQFF. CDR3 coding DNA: TGCAGCGTTGAAGAGTACAATGAGCAGTTCTTC.

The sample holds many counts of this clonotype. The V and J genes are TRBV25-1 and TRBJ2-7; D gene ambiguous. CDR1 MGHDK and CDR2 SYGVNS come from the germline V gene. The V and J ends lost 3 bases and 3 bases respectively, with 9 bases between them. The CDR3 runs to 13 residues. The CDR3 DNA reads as TGTGCCAGCAGTGACCAGAGGTTCTACGAGCAGTACTTC. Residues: CASSDQRFYEQYF.

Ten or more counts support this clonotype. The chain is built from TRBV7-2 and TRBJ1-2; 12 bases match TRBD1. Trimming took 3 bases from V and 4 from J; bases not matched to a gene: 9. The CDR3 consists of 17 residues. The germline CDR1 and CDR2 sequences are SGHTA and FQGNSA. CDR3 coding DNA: TGTGCCAGCAGCTTCGAAGGGACAGGGGGCGCAGGCTATGGCTACACCTTC. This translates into CASSFEGTGGAGYGYTF.

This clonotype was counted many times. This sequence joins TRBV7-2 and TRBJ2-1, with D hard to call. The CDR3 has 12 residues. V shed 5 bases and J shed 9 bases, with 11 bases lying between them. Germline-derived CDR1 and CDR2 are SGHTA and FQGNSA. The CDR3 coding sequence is TGTGCCAGCAGCCCAGGCTCAGGTGAGCAGTTCTTC. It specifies CASSPGSGEQFF.

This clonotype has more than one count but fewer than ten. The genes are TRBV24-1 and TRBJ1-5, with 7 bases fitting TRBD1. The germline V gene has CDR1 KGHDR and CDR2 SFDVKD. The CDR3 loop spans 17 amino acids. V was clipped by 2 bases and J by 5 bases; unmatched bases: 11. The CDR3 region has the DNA TGTGCCACCAGTGATTCACACCACAGGGGCGGGGATCAGCCCCAGCATTTT. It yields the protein CATSDSHHRGGDQPQHF.

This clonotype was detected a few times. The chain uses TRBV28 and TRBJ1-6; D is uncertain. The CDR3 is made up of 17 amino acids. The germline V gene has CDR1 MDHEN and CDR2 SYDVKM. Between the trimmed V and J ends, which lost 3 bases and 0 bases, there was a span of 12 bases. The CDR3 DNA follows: TGTGCCAGCAGTTTGTCGTATGCCAGCTCCTATAATTCACCCCTCCACTTT. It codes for CASSLSYASSYNSPLHF. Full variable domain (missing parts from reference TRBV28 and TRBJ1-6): DVKVTQSSRYLVKRTGEKVFLECVQDMDHENMFWYRQDPGLGLRLIYFSYDVKMKEKGDIPEGYSVSREKKERFSLILESASTNQTSMYLCASSLSYASSYNSPLHFGNGTRLTVT.

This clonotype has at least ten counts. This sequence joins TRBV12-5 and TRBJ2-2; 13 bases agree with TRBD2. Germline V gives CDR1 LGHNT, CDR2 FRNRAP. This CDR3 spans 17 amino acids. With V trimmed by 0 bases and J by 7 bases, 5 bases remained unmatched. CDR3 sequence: CASGLVLAGGPVGELFF. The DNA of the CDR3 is TGTGCTAGTGGTTTGGTACTAGCGGGAGGGCCTGTCGGGGAGCTGTTTTTT.

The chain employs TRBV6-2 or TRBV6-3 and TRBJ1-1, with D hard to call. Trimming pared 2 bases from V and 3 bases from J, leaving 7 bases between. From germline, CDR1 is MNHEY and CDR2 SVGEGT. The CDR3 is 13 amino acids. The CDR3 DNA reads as TGTGCCAGCAGTTACACGCGGGACACTGAAGCTTTCTTT. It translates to CASSYTRDTEAFF.

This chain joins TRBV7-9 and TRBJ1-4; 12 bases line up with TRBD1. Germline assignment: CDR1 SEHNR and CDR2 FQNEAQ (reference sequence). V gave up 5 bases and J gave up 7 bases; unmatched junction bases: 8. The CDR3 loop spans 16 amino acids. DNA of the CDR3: TGTGCCAGCAGCCTCGGGACAGGGGGCGACGGTGAAAAACTGTTTTTT. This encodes CASSLGTGGDGEKLFF.

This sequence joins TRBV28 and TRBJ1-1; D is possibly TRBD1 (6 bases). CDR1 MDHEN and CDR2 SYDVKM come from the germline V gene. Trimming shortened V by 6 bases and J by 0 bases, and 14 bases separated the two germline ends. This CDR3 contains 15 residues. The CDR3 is CASSPHTGMNTEAFF. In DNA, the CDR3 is TGTGCCAGCAGCCCACATACAGGGATGAACACTGAAGCTTTCTTT. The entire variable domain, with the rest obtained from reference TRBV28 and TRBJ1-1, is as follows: DVKVTQSSRYLVKRTGEKVFLECVQDMDHENMFWYRQDPGLGLRLIYFSYDVKMKEKGDIPEGYSVSREKKERFSLILESASTNQTSMYLCASSPHTGMNTEAFFGQGTRLTVV.

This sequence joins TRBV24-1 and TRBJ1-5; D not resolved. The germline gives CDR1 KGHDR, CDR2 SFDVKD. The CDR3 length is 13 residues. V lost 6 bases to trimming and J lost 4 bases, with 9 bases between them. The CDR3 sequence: CATSRSANQPQHF. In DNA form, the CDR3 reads TGTGCCACCAGTCGCAGCGCTAATCAGCCCCAGCATTTT.

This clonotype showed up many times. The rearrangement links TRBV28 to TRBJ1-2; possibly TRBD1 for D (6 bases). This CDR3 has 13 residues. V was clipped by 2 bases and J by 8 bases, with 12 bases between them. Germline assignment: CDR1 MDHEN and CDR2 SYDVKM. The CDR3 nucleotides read TGTGCCAGCAGTTTAGGGGGGGCGCAAGGCTACACCTTC. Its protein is CASSLGGAQGYTF.

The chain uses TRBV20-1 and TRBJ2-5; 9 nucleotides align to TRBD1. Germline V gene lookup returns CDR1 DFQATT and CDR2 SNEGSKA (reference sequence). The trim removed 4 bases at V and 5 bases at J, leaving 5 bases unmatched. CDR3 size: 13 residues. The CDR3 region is CSAKQGARETQYF. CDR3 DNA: TGCAGTGCTAAACAGGGGGCGAGGGAGACCCAGTACTTC.

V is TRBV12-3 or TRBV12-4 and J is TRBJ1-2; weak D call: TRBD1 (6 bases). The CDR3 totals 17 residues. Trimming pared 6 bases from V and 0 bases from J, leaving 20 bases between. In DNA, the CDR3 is TGTGCCAGCAGCCCCAAGGGGACACTTCCCACTAACTATGGCTACACCTTC. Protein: CASSPKGTLPTNYGYTF.

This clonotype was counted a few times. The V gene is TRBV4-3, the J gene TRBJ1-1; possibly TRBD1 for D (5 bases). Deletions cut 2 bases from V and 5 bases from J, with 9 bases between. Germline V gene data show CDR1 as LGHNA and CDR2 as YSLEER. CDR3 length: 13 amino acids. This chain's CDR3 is CASSQPGLTEAFF. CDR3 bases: TGCGCCAGCAGCCAACCGGGGCTTACTGAAGCTTTCTTT.

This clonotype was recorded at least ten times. CDR3 residues: CASMLSTQYF. CDR3 in DNA: TGTGCCAGCATGCTCAGTACCCAGTACTTC. The chain links TRBV6-1 to TRBJ2-5; the D is unclear. V lost 7 bases, J lost 8 bases, and 8 bases lay in between. Per the germline V gene, CDR1 is MNHNS and CDR2 is SASEGT. The CDR3 is 10 amino acids.

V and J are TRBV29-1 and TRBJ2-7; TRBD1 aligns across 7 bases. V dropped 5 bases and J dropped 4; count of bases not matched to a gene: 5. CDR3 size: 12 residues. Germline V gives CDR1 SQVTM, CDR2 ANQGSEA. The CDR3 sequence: CSVLTGPYEQYF. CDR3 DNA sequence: TGCAGCGTTCTGACAGGGCCTTACGAGCAGTACTTC.

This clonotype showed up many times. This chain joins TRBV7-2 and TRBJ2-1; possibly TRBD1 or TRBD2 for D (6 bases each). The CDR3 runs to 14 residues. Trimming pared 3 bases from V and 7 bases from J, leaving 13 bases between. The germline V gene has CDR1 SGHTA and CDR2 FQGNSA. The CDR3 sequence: CASSFKGGGNEQFF. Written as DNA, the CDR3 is TGTGCCAGCAGCTTCAAGGGGGGCGGAAATGAGCAGTTCTTC.

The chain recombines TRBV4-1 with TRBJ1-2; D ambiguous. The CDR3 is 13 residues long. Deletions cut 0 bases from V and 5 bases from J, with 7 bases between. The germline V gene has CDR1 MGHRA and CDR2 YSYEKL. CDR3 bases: TGCGCCAGCAGCCAAGAACCGGGATATGGCTACACCTTC. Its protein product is CASSQEPGYGYTF.

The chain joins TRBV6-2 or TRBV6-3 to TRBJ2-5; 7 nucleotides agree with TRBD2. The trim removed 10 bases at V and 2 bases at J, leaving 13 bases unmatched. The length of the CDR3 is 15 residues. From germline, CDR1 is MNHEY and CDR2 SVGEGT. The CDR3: CATREERARQETQYF. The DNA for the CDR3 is TGTGCCACCCGGGAGGAGCGCGCGCGGCAAGAGACCCAGTACTTC.

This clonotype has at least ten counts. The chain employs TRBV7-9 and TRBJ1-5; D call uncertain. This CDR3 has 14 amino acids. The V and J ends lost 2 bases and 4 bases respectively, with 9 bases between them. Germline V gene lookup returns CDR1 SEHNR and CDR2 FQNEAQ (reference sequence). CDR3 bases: TGTGCCAGCAGCTTAAATGGCGGGAATCAGCCCCAGCATTTT. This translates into CASSLNGGNQPQHF.

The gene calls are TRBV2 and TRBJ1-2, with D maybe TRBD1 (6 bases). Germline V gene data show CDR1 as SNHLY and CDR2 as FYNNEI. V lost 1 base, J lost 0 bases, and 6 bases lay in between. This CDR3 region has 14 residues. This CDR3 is CASSEGTANYGYTF. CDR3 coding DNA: TGTGCCAGCAGTGAAGGGACAGCTAACTATGGCTACACCTTC.

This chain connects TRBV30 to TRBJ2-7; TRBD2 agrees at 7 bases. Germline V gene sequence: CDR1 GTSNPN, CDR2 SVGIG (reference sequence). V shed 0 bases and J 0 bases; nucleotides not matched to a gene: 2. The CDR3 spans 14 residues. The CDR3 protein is CAWSVGGSSYEQYF. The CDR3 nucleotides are TGTGCCTGGAGTGTCGGGGGGAGCTCCTACGAGCAGTACTTC.